What follows is one TCR beta chain and its context. This specimen belongs to a study of shared clonotypes between healthy human individuals. Study overall: CD4 naive and memory got three plates each, CD8 naive two, CD8 memory one.

Naive CD8 cells lacked CD45RO and underwent positive selection for CCR7, leaving out terminally differentiated effector memory CD45RA+ cells. Assay: immunoSEQ multiplex PCR; the TCRdb copy retains only in-frame clones and omits some. The sample shows under 600,000 clones, roughly 98% of them seen only once. Germline V gene data show CDR1 as MNHNS and CDR2 as SASEGT. This CDR3 comprises 14 residues. The sequencing sample was made of naive CD8+ T cells sorted from blood. The receptor was derived from a man younger than 45 in good health. The gene calls are TRBV6-1 and TRBJ2-5, with D perhaps matching TRBD2 (6 bases). CDR3 sequence reads: CAPPLPGGKETQYF. The CDR3 region has the DNA TGTGCTCCGCCCCTCCCCGGGGGAAAAGAGACCCAGTACTTC.